The rows below give T cell receptor beta chains drawn from one sample of a study of low-dose radiotherapy and immunotherapy resistance in tumors. TCRdb called the reads again in MiXCR, with one record for every CDR3 protein. The table shows 100,000 or so distinct CDR3 sequences, with about 20% occurring only once. This sample comprised PBMCs, obtained after low-dose radiotherapy plus immunotherapy. All receptors come from a male donor with prostate cancer. The CDR3 runs from the conserved cysteine through the conserved F or W. D genes are given only for firm matches. Only some rows state a clone size, as once, few, many or a class for expanded clones.

V gene	J gene	clone size	D gene	CDR3 DNA	CDR3 protein
TRBV11-3	TRBJ1-6	-	-	TGTGCCAGCAGCTTAGGGGGATCTGTACCCCCCCACTTT	CASSLGGSVPPHF
TRBV9	TRBJ2-3	few	TRBD2	TGTGCCAGCAGCTTCAACGAAGCGGGGGGCACAGATACGCAGTATTTT	CASSFNEAGGTDTQYF
TRBV7-8	TRBJ2-4	many	-	TGTGCCAGCAGCTGGACGGTAGCCAAAAACATTCAGTACTTC	CASSWTVAKNIQYF
TRBV7-2	TRBJ2-1	many	TRBD2	TGTGCCAGCGGGACTAGCGGGGGCTATGAGCAGTTCTTC	CASGTSGGYEQFF
TRBV6-2/TRBV6-3	TRBJ2-7	many	TRBD2	TGTGCCACATCCCTAGCGGGGGTGAACGAGCAGTACTTC	CATSLAGVNEQYF
TRBV20-1	TRBJ1-5	many	-	TGCAGTGCTAGAGCCCCCCGGGCGGCGGATAGCAATCAGCCCCAGCATTTT	CSARAPRAADSNQPQHF
TRBV19	TRBJ1-5	many	TRBD1	TGTGCCAGTAGTCGCACAGGGGTCGGTCAGCCCCAGCATTTT	CASSRTGVGQPQHF
TRBV29-1	TRBJ2-5	many	-	TGCAGCGTTGGTCGTGAGGGGATGGGGACCCAGTACTTC	CSVGREGMGTQYF
TRBV29-1	TRBJ2-4	many	-	TGCAGCGTCAGTGACGGGACAACCAAAAACATTCAGTACTTC	CSVSDGTTKNIQYF
TRBV28	TRBJ2-1	-	TRBD2	TGTGCCAGCAGTCCCGTATCGGGTAGCGGGAACAATGAGCAGTTCTTC	CASSPVSGSGNNEQFF
TRBV4-1	TRBJ2-3	-	TRBD2	TGCGCCAGCAGACTAGTAATCAGCGGGGAGCTCACAGATACGCAGTATTTT	CASRLVISGELTDTQYF
TRBV6-2/TRBV6-3	TRBJ1-5	few	-	TGTGCCAGCAACGAGGCGGGGGGGACTCAGCCCCAGCATTTT	CASNEAGGTQPQHF
TRBV6-7	TRBJ2-1	many	-	TGTGCCAGCAGTTACTCGTCCAGCGGGTCCTACAATGAGCAGTTCTTC	CASSYSSSGSYNEQFF
TRBV7-3	TRBJ2-7	few	TRBD1	TGTGCCAGCAACCGTCCGGGGACAGTGGACCACGAGCAGTACTTC	CASNRPGTVDHEQYF
TRBV9	TRBJ2-7	many	-	TGTGCCAGCAGCCCTGAGTCAACCTACGAGCAGTACTTC	CASSPESTYEQYF
TRBV6-1	TRBJ1-2	many	TRBD1	TGTGCCAGCAGTTACTCTGGAGGGACAGGGTTTGACTATGGCTACACCTTC	CASSYSGGTGFDYGYTF
TRBV5-6	TRBJ1-6	many	-	TGTGCCAGCAGCTTGGTGGGGCGTTCACCCCTCCACTTT	CASSLVGRSPLHF
TRBV7-2	TRBJ1-2	-	-	TGTGCCAGCAGCTTAGGGACCACCCCTCCTGGCTACACCTTC	CASSLGTTPPGYTF
TRBV6-6	TRBJ2-7	many	TRBD1	TGTGCCAGCACGGGGACAGGTCCCTACGAGCAGTACTTC	CASTGTGPYEQYF
TRBV19	TRBJ1-2	few	-	TGTGCCAGTACCCCCACACCTCAGAGGGACTATGGCTACACCTTC	CASTPTPQRDYGYTF
TRBV7-8	TRBJ2-3	many	TRBD1	TGTGCCAGCAGCCCCCGGACAGGCAACACAGATACGCAGTATTTT	CASSPRTGNTDTQYF
TRBV7-9	TRBJ1-5	many	TRBD1	TGTGCCAGCAGCCCAGGACAGGGGGTGCAGCCCCAGCATTTT	CASSPGQGVQPQHF
TRBV7-8	TRBJ1-3	many	-	TGTGCCAGCACCACCGGGAGAAGTCTTCATGCTGGAAACACCATATATTTT	CASTTGRSLHAGNTIYF
TRBV2	TRBJ2-1	many	TRBD2	TGTGCCAGCAGTGCTAGCGGGGGGGACCGGGAGCAGTTCTTC	CASSASGGDREQFF
TRBV7-2	TRBJ2-7	-	TRBD2	TGTGCCAGCAGCTTAACTAGCGGGACCTTATACGAGCAGTACTTC	CASSLTSGTLYEQYF
TRBV20-1	TRBJ1-6	many	-	TGCAGTGCTGGAAAGAGATTGGGTAATTCACCCCTCCACTTT	CSAGKRLGNSPLHF
TRBV5-1	TRBJ1-2	many	-	TGCGCCAGCAGCTCGGACAGACAATATGGCTACACCTTC	CASSSDRQYGYTF
TRBV20-1	TRBJ2-7	few	TRBD1	TGCAGTGCTAGGGACAGGGTGGGGGAAGAGCAGTACTTC	CSARDRVGEEQYF
TRBV6-2/TRBV6-3	TRBJ1-2	-	TRBD1	TGTGCCAGCAATCGACAGGGCCCTAACTATGGCTACACCTTC	CASNRQGPNYGYTF
TRBV7-9	TRBJ1-1	many	-	TGTGCCAGCAGCCCGAACCAGCGGGACACTGAAGCTTTCTTT	CASSPNQRDTEAFF
TRBV20-1	TRBJ2-3	many	-	TGCAGTGCCCGTCCGGGTGGGGGGAACACAGATACGCAGTATTTT	CSARPGGGNTDTQYF
TRBV12-3/TRBV12-4	TRBJ2-7	many	TRBD1	TGTGCCAGCACCCTCGGGCGTGGGACAGGGATGTTATACGAGCAGTACTTC	CASTLGRGTGMLYEQYF
TRBV2	TRBJ1-5	many	-	TGTGCCAGCAGTGTGGGGGGAAGCGGCAATCAGCCCCAGCATTTT	CASSVGGSGNQPQHF
TRBV7-8	TRBJ1-5	-	TRBD1	TGTGCCAGCAGCGGCGGGACAGGACACTTTTCCAATCAGCCCCAGCATTTT	CASSGGTGHFSNQPQHF
TRBV10-3	TRBJ2-7	-	-	TGTGCCATCAGGGACGAAGGAGCCTACGAGCAGTACTTC	CAIRDEGAYEQYF
TRBV2	TRBJ2-1	many	TRBD2	TGTGCCAGCAGTTATACTAGCGGGGGGTACAATGAGCAGTTCTTC	CASSYTSGGYNEQFF
TRBV13	TRBJ2-1	-	TRBD2	TGTGCCAGCAGCCTGGGACTAGCGGGGGGGCATTGGTACAATGAGCAGTTCTTC	CASSLGLAGGHWYNEQFF
TRBV6-5	TRBJ2-5	many	TRBD2	TGTGCCAGCAGTTACGGGACTAGCGGTTCCCAGTACTTC	CASSYGTSGSQYF
TRBV10-3	TRBJ1-1	many	-	TGTGCCATCAGTGAGTCGGGTCCGGGCGAAGCTTTCTTT	CAISESGPGEAFF
TRBV11-2	TRBJ2-2	few	-	TGTGCCAGCAGCCCGATGGGTCTTAACAACGGGGAGCTGTTTTTT	CASSPMGLNNGELFF
TRBV7-9	TRBJ2-2	many	-	TGTGCCAGCAGCCCGGGACTTGGAACCGGGGAGCTGTTTTTT	CASSPGLGTGELFF
TRBV9	TRBJ1-1	many	-	TGTGCCAGCAGCATGAAAATAGGGGCTGGCGAAGCTTTCTTT	CASSMKIGAGEAFF
TRBV5-1	TRBJ2-7	many	-	TGCGCCGGCGCCGCCGTACTAGGTGGCGAGCAGTACTTC	CAGAAVLGGEQYF
TRBV7-2	TRBJ2-6	many	TRBD2	TGTGCCAGCAGCCAGGGACTAGCGGGAGCCCTTGGGGCCAACGTCCTGACTTTC	CASSQGLAGALGANVLTF
TRBV6-6	TRBJ2-2	-	-	-	CASTEQGEPSAGSCFF